This entry lists 16 T cell receptor beta chains sequenced from one sample in a study of shared clonotypes between healthy human individuals. Method: immunoSEQ multiplex PCR; TCRdb's copy keeps in-frame clones and lacks some. This table has 1,500,000 or so clones, about 96% appearing once. Sequenced sample: naive CD4+ T cells sorted from blood. Subset of the sample: CD45RA+ positively selected. These receptors were collected from a man aged 25 to 40 in good health.

The V and J genes are TRBV4-1 and TRBJ2-3, with D perhaps matching TRBD1 (6 bases). The V and J ends lost 2 bases and 2 bases respectively, with 8 bases between them. Germline V CDR1 and CDR2: MGHRA, YSYEKL. CDR3 length equals 14 residues. CDR3 protein: CASSQQGITDTQYF. The CDR3 coding sequence is TGCGCCAGCAGCCAACAGGGGATCACAGATACGCAGTATTTT.

This chain connects TRBV1 to TRBJ2-2; the DNA was not compared with TRBD2, the D call given in the table. TRBV1 counts as a pseudogene. The CDR3 covers 18 residues. The CDR3 protein is CTSSQDGELAVIRGELFF. The DNA for the CDR3 is TGCACCAGCAGCCAAGATGGAGAACTAGCGGTTATCAGGGGGGAGCTGTTTTTT.

The CDR3 sequence is CASSIYGTSPESYEQYF. For the CDR3, the DNA is TGCGCCAGCAGCATTTATGGGACTAGCCCTGAGTCCTACGAGCAGTACTTC. The rearrangement uses TRBV10-1 and TRBJ2-7; 9 bases are a match to TRBD2. V was clipped by 6 bases and J by 1 base; unmatched bases: 13. Looked up from germline, CDR1 is WNHNN and CDR2 is SYGVQD (reference sequence). The CDR3 consists of 17 residues.

The chain combines TRBV28 with TRBJ1-4; D is possibly TRBD1 (5 bases). CDR3 length: 14 residues. Trimming pared 3 bases from V and 8 bases from J, leaving 13 bases between. CDR1 is MDHEN, CDR2 SYDVKM, per germline. CDR3 in amino acids: CASSLVQGSEKLFF. The CDR3 nucleotides read TGTGCCAGCAGTTTGGTCCAGGGTTCCGAAAAACTGTTTTTT.

V usage is TRBV18 and J usage is TRBJ2-1; D remains ambiguous. Germline values: CDR1 KGHSH, CDR2 LQKENI. The CDR3 is 15 residues long. V lost 8 bases and J 0 bases, leaving 14 bases between the germline ends. CDR3 residues: CASRVEASSYNEQFF. The CDR3 coding sequence is TGTGCCAGCCGCGTCGAAGCGAGCTCCTACAATGAGCAGTTCTTC.

This chain joins TRBV28 and TRBJ2-7, with a tentative D call TRBD1 (6 bases). From germline, CDR1 is MDHEN and CDR2 SYDVKM. The CDR3 is 16 residues long. Trimming cost V 4 bases and J 0 bases, with 16 bases left between them. The CDR3 loop reads CASSSFRGPPSYEQYF. The DNA for the CDR3 is TGTGCCAGCAGTTCATTCAGGGGCCCCCCCTCCTACGAGCAGTACTTC. The full variable domain, rest sourced from reference TRBV28 and TRBJ2-7, is DVKVTQSSRYLVKRTGEKVFLECVQDMDHENMFWYRQDPGLGLRLIYFSYDVKMKEKGDIPEGYSVSREKKERFSLILESASTNQTSMYLCASSSFRGPPSYEQYFGPGTRLTVT.

The V gene is TRBV18, the J gene TRBJ2-2; possibly TRBD2 for D (6 bases). The ends were cut back, 3 bases at V and 5 bases at J, with 22 bases in the middle. The CDR3 is 18 residues long. CDR1 and CDR2 from the germline V gene are KGHSH and LQKENI. The chain's CDR3 is CASSPPRGLGFGTGELFF. The CDR3 coding sequence is TGTGCCAGCTCACCCCCGAGGGGACTCGGTTTTGGGACCGGGGAGCTGTTTTTT.

This clone was detected a few times. The gene calls are TRBV7-9 and TRBJ2-7, with D perhaps matching TRBD2 (5 bases). The germline V gene has CDR1 SEHNR and CDR2 FQNEAQ (reference sequence). The CDR3 has 14 residues. The V end lost 5 bases, the J end lost 1 base, and 12 bases lay between the germline ends. In nucleotides, the CDR3 is TGTGCCAGCAGCCCTTGGGAGACGTCCTACGAGCAGTACTTC. Encoded protein: CASSPWETSYEQYF.

This rearrangement joins TRBV19 to TRBJ2-1, with D uncertain. Per germline, CDR1 LNHDA and CDR2 SQIVND (reference sequence). The CDR3 is 12 amino acids. V was clipped by 3 bases and J by 7 bases, with 7 bases between them. DNA of the CDR3: TGTGCCAGTAGTATGCGTGTGAATGAGCAGTTCTTC. Protein sequence: CASSMRVNEQFF. Based on the CDR3 plus reference TRBV19 and TRBJ2-1, the full variable domain is DGGITQSPKYLFRKEGQNVTLSCEQNLNHDAMYWYRQDPGQGLRLIYYSQIVNDFQKGDIAEGYSVSREKKESFPLTVTSAQKNPTAFYLCASSMRVNEQFFGPGTRLTVL.

The rearrangement links TRBV4-3 to TRBJ1-2; D may be TRBD1 (5 bases). V shed 0 bases and J shed 2 bases, with 10 bases lying between them. Germline V lookup: CDR1 LGHNA, CDR2 YSLEER. This CDR3 has 15 residues. The CDR3 DNA follows: TGCGCCAGCAGCCAAGAAGGCAGGGTGAACTATGGCTACACCTTC. It specifies CASSQEGRVNYGYTF.

The genes are TRBV9 and TRBJ2-7; 9 bases are a match to TRBD2. Trimming cost V 3 bases and J 4 bases; bases outside gene matches: 5. CDR1 is SGDLS and CDR2 is YYNGEE in the germline V gene. This CDR3 is built from 14 residues. The CDR3 DNA follows: TGTGCCAGCAGCGCGGGACTAGCCGTTTACGAGCAGTACTTC. It yields the protein CASSAGLAVYEQYF.

This chain connects TRBV28 to TRBJ1-2; D is unclear. The CDR3 runs to 11 residues. Germline V gene data show CDR1 as MDHEN and CDR2 as SYDVKM. V lost 5 bases, J lost 3 bases, and 4 bases lay in between. The CDR3 DNA sequence: TGTGCCAGCAGTAACCACTATGGCTACACCTTC. It translates to CASSNHYGYTF.

This clone was seen a single time. This chain's CDR3 is CSAARERRGDEQFF. The CDR3 DNA reads TGCAGCGCCGCCAGGGAAAGAAGGGGCGATGAGCAGTTCTTC. This chain connects TRBV29-1 to TRBJ2-1; weak D call: TRBD1 (5 bases). The V end lost 7 bases, the J end lost 8 bases, and 21 bases lay between the germline ends. This CDR3 has 14 amino acids. Germline CDR1 is SQVTM and CDR2 is ANQGSEA.

The chain employs TRBV28 and TRBJ1-5; D might be TRBD1 (5 bases). The CDR3 is 19 residues long. Germline V CDR1 and CDR2: MDHEN, SYDVKM. Trimming took 6 bases from V and 1 from J, leaving 25 bases between them. This CDR3 is CASSSARGISGGSNQPQHF. The CDR3, as DNA: TGTGCCAGCAGCTCAGCCCGAGGGATCAGTGGGGGGAGCAATCAGCCCCAGCATTTT.

V usage is TRBV19 and J usage is TRBJ2-2, with 9 bases matching TRBD2. J gave up 6 bases and V 7 bases, and 12 bases lay outside the gene matches. CDR3 length: 16 residues. Germline-derived CDR1 and CDR2 are LNHDA and SQIVND (reference sequence). The CDR3 bases are TGTGCCAGTACCGGACTAGCGTCCCGTAGCGCCGGGGAGCTGTTTTTT. This gives the protein CASTGLASRSAGELFF.

The V gene is TRBV11-2, the J gene TRBJ2-2, with unresolved D. V was pared by 6 bases and J by 0 bases, with 8 bases between. CDR3 length: 14 residues. The germline gives CDR1 SGHAT, CDR2 FQNNGV. CDR3 DNA: TGTGCCAGCAGGCGAGCTACGAACACCGGGGAGCTGTTTTTT. Protein: CASRRATNTGELFF.